The 2 T cell receptor beta chains given below trace back to one sample, sequenced in a study of shared clonotypes between healthy human individuals. Assay used: immunoSEQ multiplex PCR; TCRdb lists only in-frame clones, some missing. The sample contains around 1.1 million clones, 60% to 80% of which appear only once. Sequenced material: memory CD4+ T cells from PBMCs. Indicated subset: CD45RA-negative fraction. Receptors were obtained from a man between 18 and 29 years old in good health. Some clones in this sample may be carry-over from other donors' samples.

This clone has just one count. The chain employs TRBV11-1 and TRBJ1-6; D call uncertain. Trimming cost V 1 base and J 8 bases, with 15 bases left between them. The CDR3 runs 16 residues. Germline CDR1 reads SGHAT; CDR2 reads FQDESV (reference sequence). The CDR3 bases are TGTGCCAGCAGCTTAGGAGGCAGTTTGCGGCATTCACCCCTCCACTTT. As protein: CASSLGGSLRHSPLHF.

With regard to this clone: Additional DNA sequences in this sample encode the identical CDR3. The V call is TRBV18, the J call TRBJ2-7, with a weak D call TRBD2 (5 bases). Trimming took off 0 bases at V and 3 bases at J, with 6 bases between the two ends. Germline CDR1 is KGHSH and CDR2 is LQKENI. This CDR3 has 13 amino acids. The CDR3 DNA is TGTGCCAGCTCACCACCGGGGAGCTACGAGCAGTACTTC. This gives the protein CASSPPGSYEQYF.